One sample yielded the 26 T cell receptor beta chains listed below, sequenced in a study of blood T cells in healthy people across ages. Using a J-beta primer mix together with a sample-barcoded 5' primer, a second PCR was run for roughly 6 to 12 cycles. TCRdb processed the 5' RACE reads anew with MiXCR; each CDR3 protein has one entry. Here the sample spans around 650,000 distinct CDR3 sequences, 32% being singletons. The specimen was blood. The origin of the receptors is a woman aged 80 or older in good health.

This clonotype was counted ten times or more. This rearrangement joins TRBV7-2 to TRBJ2-1; perhaps D is TRBD1 or TRBD2 (6 bases each). V was pared by 1 base and J by 0 bases, with 10 bases between. The V gene's germline CDR1 is SGHTA and CDR2 FQGNSA. The CDR3 sequence is 16 residues long. CDR3 coding DNA: TGTGCCAGCAGCTTAGTGGGGGGCTCCTCCTACAATGAGCAGTTCTTC. Translating it yields CASSLVGGSSYNEQFF.

A remark on this clonotype: A read error may be the cause here, since a much bigger clone is one base away. This chain uses TRBV7-3 with TRBJ2-5; no clear D gene. TRBJ2-7 explains the end of the DNA better; the J call may be wrong. The CDR3 has 12 residues. CDR1 SGHTA and CDR2 FQGTGA come from the germline V gene. The CDR3 DNA sequence: TGTGCCAGCAGCGGCAACAAAGACGAGCAGTACTTC. The encoded protein is CASSGNKDEQYF.

Comment on this clonotype: A read error may account for a junction end that differs from germline. The gene calls are TRBV10-3 and TRBJ2-7; D is perhaps TRBD1 (7 bases). The CDR3 extends over 19 amino acids. Germline V gene data show CDR1 as ENHRY and CDR2 as SYGVKD. The CDR3 DNA is TGTGCCACCAGTGACTTGGGACAGTTGAGGAGCGGGTCGGACTACGAGCAGTACTTC. Translating gives CATSDLGQLRSGSDYEQYF.

The chain carries TRBV7-2 and TRBJ2-4, with a tentative D call TRBD2 (6 bases). Gene TRBJ2-5 matches the end of the DNA better, so the J call may be wrong. The CDR3 is 16 residues long. Germline V gives CDR1 SGHTA, CDR2 FQGNSA. The CDR3 nucleotides are TGTGCCAGCAGCCAACCACAGCGGGTCAAGGGAGAGACCCAGTACTTC. It codes for CASSQPQRVKGETQYF.

This chain joins TRBV7-2 and TRBJ1-5; no clear D gene. V lost 4 bases and J 4 bases, leaving 8 bases between the germline ends. Germline V gives CDR1 SGHTA, CDR2 FQGNSA. The CDR3 spans 13 residues. This CDR3 reads CASSSRPNQPQHF. The DNA for the CDR3 is TGTGCCAGCAGCTCCCGGCCTAATCAGCCCCAGCATTTT.

This chain links TRBV11-1 with TRBJ2-1; 15 bases fit TRBD2. This CDR3 is 17 amino acids long. Per germline, CDR1 SGHAT and CDR2 FQDESV (reference sequence). The V and J ends lost 3 bases and 6 bases, in that order; junction bases with no gene match: 6. CDR3 sequence: CASSFGTSGRSGNEQFF. CDR3 DNA: TGTGCCAGCAGCTTTGGGACTAGCGGGAGGTCTGGCAATGAGCAGTTCTTC. The entire variable domain, with the rest obtained from reference TRBV11-1 and TRBJ2-1, is as follows: EAEVAQSPRYKITEKSQAVAFWCDPISGHATLYWYRQILGQGPELLVQFQDESVVDDSQLPKDRFSAERLKGVDSTLKIQPAELGDSAMYLCASSFGTSGRSGNEQFFGPGTRLTVL.

This sequence joins TRBV5-1 and TRBJ2-6; the D gene is possibly TRBD1 (5 bases). V gave up 4 bases and J gave up 0 bases, with 14 bases separating them. Germline values: CDR1 SGHRS, CDR2 YFSETQ. The CDR3 covers 17 residues. The CDR3 reads CASSPGHQSSGANVLTF. The DNA of the CDR3 is TGCGCCAGCAGCCCCGGACACCAGAGCTCTGGGGCCAACGTCCTGACTTTC.

The chain couples TRBV20-1 to TRBJ2-1; a weak D match, TRBD1 (6 bases). From germline, CDR1 is DFQATT and CDR2 SNEGSKA (reference sequence). The CDR3 extends over 13 amino acids. Trimming stripped 6 bases from V and 7 bases from J, with 16 bases between. CDR3 bases: TGCAGTGCCGCAGGGCAGGGGTGGAATGAGCAGTTCTTC. It is translated as CSAAGQGWNEQFF.

The rearrangement links TRBV29-1 to TRBJ1-2, with unresolved D. Trimming removed 0 bases at V and 5 bases at J, with 13 bases between. Germline loops: CDR1 SQVTM, CDR2 ANQGSEA. The CDR3 length is 14 residues. The CDR3 region is CSVEDIPVPYGYTF. DNA of the CDR3: TGCAGCGTTGAAGATATACCGGTTCCTTATGGCTACACCTTC.

Details on this clonotype: The junction departs from the called germline gene at one end, perhaps through a read error. V and J are TRBV5-1 and TRBJ1-1; a possible D gene is TRBD1 (5 bases). This CDR3 comprises 15 residues. Germline-derived CDR1 and CDR2 are SGHRS and YFSETQ. CDR3 protein: CASSLTGTANTEAFF. Written as DNA, the CDR3 is TGCGCCAGTAGCTTGACCGGGACGGCAAACACTGAAGCTTTCTTT.

This clonotype was recorded at least ten times. The chain joins TRBV29-1 to TRBJ2-3; D is ambiguous. Germline V gene data show CDR1 as SQVTM and CDR2 as ANQGSEA. This CDR3 region has 11 residues. The ends were cut back, 1 base at V and 5 bases at J, with 4 bases in the middle. The CDR3 spells CSVEGVDTQYF. The CDR3 DNA reads as TGCAGCGTTGAAGGGGTAGATACGCAGTATTTT.

Comment on this clonotype: A clone one base away is much larger, so this may be a read error. The rearrangement joins TRBV6-1 to TRBJ1-2; a weak D match, TRBD1 (6 bases). The V end was cut by 8 bases, the J end by 3 bases, with 28 bases between. The CDR3 contains 18 residues. Germline V gene sequence: CDR1 MNHNS, CDR2 SASEGT. This CDR3 is CASRPRGQSIAQDYGYTF. The CDR3 DNA reads TGTGCCAGCCGGCCTCGAGGACAGTCCATAGCACAAGACTATGGCTACACCTTC.

The chain recombines TRBV5-1 with TRBJ1-1, with 7 bases identical to TRBD1. The CDR3 runs to 14 residues. The junction had 9 bases not matched to a gene; V was cut back by 5 bases and J by 5 bases. Germline V gene data show CDR1 as SGHRS and CDR2 as YFSETQ. CDR3 sequence reads: CASRVTGTDTEAFF. Here the CDR3 DNA reads TGCGCCAGCAGAGTGACAGGGACGGATACTGAAGCTTTCTTT.

On this clonotype itself: With a much larger clone just one base away, this may be a read error. The CDR3 DNA reads as TGCGCCAGCAGCTTGGGGGGCGCGGGTTCCTACAATGAGCAGTACTTC. Translating it yields CASSLGGAGSYNEQYF. The rearrangement joins TRBV5-1 to TRBJ2-1; D assignment may be TRBD1 or TRBD2 (5 bases each). The better agreement between TRBJ2-7 and the DNA end casts doubt on the J call. Germline V gene sequence: CDR1 SGHRS, CDR2 YFSETQ. CDR3 length equals 16 residues.

V gene TRBV7-3 combines with J gene TRBJ1-4, with 7 bases lining up with TRBD1. Germline CDR1 is SGHTA and CDR2 is FQGTGA. J lost 6 bases, V lost 8 bases, and 9 bases had no gene match. The CDR3 extends over 14 amino acids. The CDR3 coding sequence is TGTGCCAGCGGCGCGACAGGGAGAGATGAAAAACTGTTTTTT. Translation: CASGATGRDEKLFF. Full variable domain (outside the CDR3, taken from reference TRBV7-3 and TRBJ1-4): GAGVSQTPSNKVTEKGKYVELRCDPISGHTALYWYRQSLGQGPEFLIYFQGTGAADDSGLPNDRFFAVRPEGSVSTLKIQRTERGDSAVYLCASGATGRDEKLFFGSGTQLSVL.

The rearrangement uses TRBV20-1 and TRBJ1-1, with 12 bases matching TRBD1. Per the germline V gene, CDR1 is DFQATT and CDR2 is SNEGSKA (reference sequence). J was trimmed by 10 bases and V by 1 base; bases with no gene match: 13. The CDR3 consists of 16 residues. In nucleotides, the CDR3 is TGCAGTGCTAGAGGGGACAGGGGGCAGGAAGGTGTAGGAGCTTTCTTT. Translating it yields CSARGDRGQEGVGAFF.

The chain has TRBV30 and TRBJ2-5; D tentatively reads TRBD1 or TRBD2 (6 bases each). CDR1 and CDR2 (germline): GTSNPN, SVGIG (reference sequence). The CDR3 has 13 amino acids. The CDR3 sequence is CAYLETGAGKQYF. The CDR3 coding sequence is TGTGCTTACTTGGAAACGGGGGCAGGAAAGCAGTACTTC.

This clonotype was counted at least ten times. The chain combines TRBV20-1 with TRBJ2-7; the D gene is possibly TRBD2 (7 bases). Deletions cut 6 bases from V and 7 bases from J, with 16 bases between. In germline, CDR1 is DFQATT, CDR2 SNEGSKA (reference sequence). The CDR3 runs 12 residues. CDR3 bases: TGCAGTGCATTGGGGGGGCCAGGGGAGCAGTACTTC. It encodes CSALGGPGEQYF.

The chain employs TRBV15 and TRBJ2-7, with 9 nucleotides matching TRBD2. The CDR3 consists of 17 residues. CDR1 is LNHNV and CDR2 is YYDKDF in the germline V gene (reference sequence). V gave up 1 base and J gave up 1 base; unmatched junction bases: 8. The CDR3 loop reads CATSRGVGTSWSYEQYF. The CDR3 region has the DNA TGTGCCACCAGCAGAGGTGTCGGGACTAGCTGGTCCTACGAGCAGTACTTC.

The genes are TRBV30 and TRBJ1-1; no firm D call. CDR3 length equals 12 residues. Looked up from germline, CDR1 is GTSNPN and CDR2 is SVGIG (reference sequence). V was pared by 3 bases and J by 1 base, with 6 bases between. The CDR3 DNA sequence: TGTGCCTGGAGGGGGAGGAACACTGAAGCTTTCTTT. Protein: CAWRGRNTEAFF.

Turning to this clonotype: This clone may be a read error of a much larger clone one base away. This chain connects TRBV2 to TRBJ1-5; D uncertain. Germline V gene data show CDR1 as SNHLY and CDR2 as FYNNEI. This CDR3 is 12 amino acids long. The CDR3 loop reads CTSSGNNQPQHF. In nucleotides, the CDR3 is TGTACCAGCAGTGGGAATAATCAGCCCCAGCATTTT.

This sequence joins TRBV20-1 and TRBJ2-7; the match to TRBD2 covers 9 bases. After removal of 3 bases from V and 2 bases from J, the junction contained 8 bases not matched to a gene. Germline CDR1 is DFQATT and CDR2 is SNEGSKA (reference sequence). The CDR3 consists of 15 residues. CDR3 bases: TGCAGTGCTAGCCTAGGGACTAGCCCTACCTACGAGCAGTACTTC. It is translated as CSASLGTSPTYEQYF.

Note on this clonotype: This may arise from a read error, as a much more abundant clone is one base away. CDR3: CGARDRQGYYGYTF. The CDR3 nucleotides read TGCGGTGCTAGAGACAGACAGGGTTACTATGGCTACACCTTC. The gene calls are TRBV20-1 and TRBJ1-2; the match to TRBD1 covers 7 bases. This CDR3 is built from 14 residues. Germline CDR1 DFQATT, CDR2 SNEGSKA (reference sequence).

This clonotype was recorded once. The chain has TRBV7-2 and TRBJ2-5; tentatively, D is TRBD1 (6 bases). Germline-derived CDR1 and CDR2 are SGHTA and FQGNSA. There are 15 residues in the CDR3. Trimming left V 0 bases short and J 6 bases short, with 14 bases between. The CDR3 here is CASSLAYGQGQTQYF. As DNA, the CDR3 is TGTGCCAGCAGCTTAGCTTACGGGCAGGGGCAGACCCAGTACTTC.

With regard to this clonotype: A much larger clone differs from this one at a single base, so this may be a read error. J is TRBJ2-1 and V is TRBV4-3; the D is unclear. The J call may be faulty, since TRBJ2-7 better matches the DNA end. The germline V gene has CDR1 LGHNA and CDR2 YSLEER. The CDR3 runs to 16 residues. The CDR3 bases are TGCGCCAGCAGCCAAGGGGTTAGGTCACCCTACAATGAGCAGTACTTC. It is translated as CASSQGVRSPYNEQYF.

This clonotype was observed many times. The V and J genes are TRBV7-9 and TRBJ2-7; 9 bases fit TRBD1. Germline CDR1 reads SEHNR; CDR2 reads FQNEAQ (reference sequence). The V gene end was trimmed by 5 bases and the J gene end by 5 bases; junction bases not matched to a gene: 16. The CDR3 is made up of 17 amino acids. The CDR3 nucleotides are TGTGCCAGCAGCCCTAGGCCCTTTGGACAGGGGAGGAACGAGCAGTACTTC. Amino acid sequence: CASSPRPFGQGRNEQYF.